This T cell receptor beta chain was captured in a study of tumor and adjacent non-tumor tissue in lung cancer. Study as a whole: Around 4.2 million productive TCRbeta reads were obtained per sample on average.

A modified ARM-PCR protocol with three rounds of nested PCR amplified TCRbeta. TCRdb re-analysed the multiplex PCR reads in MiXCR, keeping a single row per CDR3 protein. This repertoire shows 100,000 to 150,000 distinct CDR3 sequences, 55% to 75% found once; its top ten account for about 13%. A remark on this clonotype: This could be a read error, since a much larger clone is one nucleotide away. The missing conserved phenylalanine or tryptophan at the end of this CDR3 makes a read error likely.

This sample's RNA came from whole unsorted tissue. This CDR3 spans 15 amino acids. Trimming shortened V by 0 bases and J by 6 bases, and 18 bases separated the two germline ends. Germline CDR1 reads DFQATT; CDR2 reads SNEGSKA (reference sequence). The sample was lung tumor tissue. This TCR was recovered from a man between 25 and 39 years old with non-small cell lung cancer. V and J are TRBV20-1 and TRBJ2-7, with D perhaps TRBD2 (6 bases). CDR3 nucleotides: TGCAGTGCTAGAGATATTAGCGGCGAATTCTCCGAGCAGTACTTA. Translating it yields CSARDISGEFSEQYL.